Below are 24 T cell receptor beta chains sequenced from a single sample in a study of T cells in Graves' hyperthyroidism and ophthalmopathy. Regions amplified from RNA transcripts were the TCR beta CDR3 regions. Carried out on the TCR CDR3, a first-round RT-PCR used the HTBI primer set. TCRdb analysed the multiplex PCR reads with MiXCR anew, one entry per CDR3 protein. The data hold hundreds of thousands of distinct CDR3 sequences, with approximately 40% observed a single time. The sequencing sample was made of blood. The receptors originated from a woman aged 40-49 years with Graves' hyperthyroidism.

Details on this clonotype: A much larger clone is a single base away; this may be a read error. The J gene is TRBJ2-6, the V gene TRBV19; 8 nucleotides match TRBD1. With V trimmed by 5 bases and J by 0 bases, 12 bases remained unmatched. This CDR3 spans 19 amino acids. Germline lookup yields CDR1 LNHDA and CDR2 SQIVND (reference sequence). The CDR3 DNA reads TGTGCCAGTAGTCCCCACCCGGGACAGGCTATCTCTGGGGCCAACGTCCTGACTTTC. It specifies CASSPHPGQAISGANVLTF.

This clonotype was observed many times. The V and J genes are TRBV14 and TRBJ2-7, with D possibly being TRBD2 (5 bases). In germline, CDR1 is SGHDN, CDR2 FVKESK. The CDR3 sequence is 13 residues long. Trimming took 5 bases from V and 3 from J, leaving 11 bases between them. The DNA of the CDR3 is TGTGCCAGCAGCGTAACACGGGACTACGAGCAGTACTTC. It specifies CASSVTRDYEQYF.

This clonotype showed up many times. The CDR3 DNA reads as TGTGCCAGCAGCCCATCATTACAGGGGGGGTATGGCTACACCTTC. Translated, it gives CASSPSLQGGYGYTF. The chain recombines TRBV7-9 with TRBJ1-2, with 8 nucleotides matching TRBD1. The CDR3 extends over 15 amino acids. V was clipped by 5 bases and J by 5 bases; unmatched bases: 10. The germline V gene has CDR1 SEHNR and CDR2 FQNEAQ (reference sequence).

This clonotype has a handful of counts. The gene calls are TRBV14 and TRBJ1-1; 7 bases are shared with TRBD1. Germline trimming cut 4 bases from V and 8 bases from J; bases unmatched to any gene: 22. This CDR3 has 18 residues. CDR1 is SGHDN and CDR2 is FVKESK in the germline V gene. The DNA for the CDR3 is TGTGCCAGCAGCCTTCATCGAGGGGGCTGGGGTTCCGGGAACGAAGCTTTCTTT. Protein product: CASSLHRGGWGSGNEAFF.

The sample holds many counts of this clonotype. The chain links TRBV10-3 to TRBJ1-1; D is undetermined. This CDR3 spans 13 amino acids. Germline CDR1 is ENHRY and CDR2 is SYGVKD. The ends were cut back, 4 bases at V and 1 base at J, with 7 bases in the middle. CDR3 amino acids: CAISGSANTEAFF. CDR3 coding DNA: TGTGCCATCAGTGGGTCTGCGAACACTGAAGCTTTCTTT.

This clonotype was recorded at least ten times. The gene calls are TRBV7-3 and TRBJ2-7; D might be TRBD1 (7 bases). This CDR3 is 15 amino acids long. The V gene lost 1 base and the J gene lost 1 base, with 11 bases spanning the gap. Germline V gene sequence: CDR1 SGHTA, CDR2 FQGTGA. The CDR3 region has the DNA TGTGCCAGCAGCTTAAGGGCAGGGGGGTCCTACGAGCAGTACTTC. It yields the protein CASSLRAGGSYEQYF. The full variable domain, its missing parts supplied by reference TRBV7-3 and TRBJ2-7, is GAGVSQTPSNKVTEKGKYVELRCDPISGHTALYWYRQSLGQGPEFLIYFQGTGAADDSGLPNDRFFAVRPEGSVSTLKIQRTERGDSAVYLCASSLRAGGSYEQYFGPGTRLTVT.

This clonotype was recorded once. At one of its ends the junction is not consistent with the germline gene, which may arise from a read error. The genes are TRBV7-2 and TRBJ2-7; D ambiguous. Looked up from germline, CDR1 is SGHTA and CDR2 is FQGNSA. This CDR3 contains 13 residues. In nucleotides, the CDR3 is TGCGCCAGCAGCCAGGCCGCTGTGGGCGAGCAGTACTTC. This sequence encodes CASSQAAVGEQYF.

This clonotype has at least ten counts. This chain links TRBV20-1 with TRBJ2-5; the D is unclear. Germline V gene sequence: CDR1 DFQATT, CDR2 SNEGSKA (reference sequence). The V and J ends lost 4 bases and 2 bases respectively, with 8 bases between them. This CDR3 has 12 residues. The CDR3 sequence: CSATGWQETQYF. Written as DNA, the CDR3 is TGCAGTGCTACCGGGTGGCAAGAGACCCAGTACTTC.

This clonotype was recorded many times. The chain uses TRBV12-3 or TRBV12-4 and TRBJ1-4, with TRBD1 matching 7 bases. V trimming: 5 bases; J trimming: 3 bases; junction bases outside the gene matches: 3. The CDR3 is 14 residues long. The CDR3 spells CASSPTGPNEKLFF. The DNA for the CDR3 is TGTGCCAGCAGTCCGACAGGGCCTAATGAAAAACTGTTTTTT.

The CDR3 nucleotides read TGTGCCAGTAAAACGGGACCAAGGAATTCACCCCTCCACTTT. Its protein product is CASKTGPRNSPLHF. The chain links TRBV19 to TRBJ1-6, with D maybe TRBD1 (5 bases). This CDR3 comprises 14 residues. V was clipped by 7 bases and J by 7 bases, with 14 bases between them. Germline CDR1 and CDR2: LNHDA and SQIVND (reference sequence).

The rearrangement links TRBV6-1 to TRBJ1-5; 9 positions agree with TRBD1. Germline V gene data show CDR1 as MNHNS and CDR2 as SASEGT. The CDR3 loop spans 15 amino acids. The trim removed 4 bases at V and 6 bases at J, leaving 7 bases unmatched. CDR3 residues: CASSVTGGDFQPQHF. As DNA, the CDR3 is TGTGCCAGCAGTGTCACAGGGGGCGACTTTCAGCCCCAGCATTTT.

The chain employs TRBV6-5 and TRBJ2-7, with 8 bases fitting TRBD1. In germline, CDR1 is MNHEY, CDR2 SVGAGI. The CDR3 spans 15 residues. The trim removed 6 bases at V and 4 bases at J, leaving 11 bases unmatched. The CDR3 nucleotides read TGTGCCAGCAGCGATCGGACAGGGTCTCTGTACGAGCAGTACTTC. It specifies CASSDRTGSLYEQYF.

The CDR3 bases are TGTGCCAGCAGCTGGCAAGCGGGAGAGGCAGATACGCAGTATTTT. This sequence encodes CASSWQAGEADTQYF. The chain joins TRBV7-9 to TRBJ2-3; 8 nucleotides line up with TRBD2. The J segment lost 4 bases and the V segment lost 4 bases, leaving 7 bases of the junction unmatched. The CDR3 spans 15 residues. Germline CDR1 and CDR2: SEHNR and FQNEAQ (reference sequence).

This clonotype came up many times. The rearrangement uses TRBV12-3 or TRBV12-4 and TRBJ2-7; D is undetermined. Trimming took off 7 bases at V and 7 bases at J, with 11 bases between the two ends. There are 11 residues in the CDR3. In DNA, the CDR3 is TGTGCCAGCAAGGGCCCCACGGAGCAGTACTTC. Amino acids: CASKGPTEQYF.

This clonotype was observed a handful of times. The chain uses TRBV20-1 and TRBJ2-7; D is perhaps TRBD2 (6 bases). Germline CDR1 reads DFQATT; CDR2 reads SNEGSKA (reference sequence). The V end lost 6 bases, the J end lost 3 bases, and 12 bases lay between the germline ends. The CDR3 extends over 12 amino acids. The CDR3 region has the DNA TGCAGTGCCACACTCGGGGGCTACGAGCAGTACTTC. Protein sequence: CSATLGGYEQYF.

Many counts were recorded for this clonotype. The J gene is TRBJ1-1, the V gene TRBV12-3 or TRBV12-4, with TRBD1 identical over 8 bases. The CDR3 runs 13 residues. J was trimmed by 6 bases and V by 2 bases; bases with no gene match: 2. CDR3 sequence reads: CASSLQGAAEAFF. CDR3 coding DNA: TGTGCCAGCAGTTTACAGGGGGCGGCTGAAGCTTTCTTT.

The chain couples TRBV12-3 or TRBV12-4 to TRBJ2-2; a weak D match, TRBD1 (7 bases). Trimming pared 6 bases from V and 6 bases from J, leaving 17 bases between. The CDR3 is 15 residues long. CDR3 in DNA: TGTGCCAGCAGGCGGGGTCAGGGGGGCGCCGGGGAGCTGTTTTTT. Translating it yields CASRRGQGGAGELFF.

The V call is TRBV10-2, the J call TRBJ2-6; 8 bases map to TRBD2. The length of the CDR3 is 16 residues. V lost 5 bases to trimming and J lost 4 bases; unmatched junction nucleotides: 7. Per the germline V gene, CDR1 is WSHSY and CDR2 is SAAADI. The CDR3 DNA is TGCGCCAGCAGTCGAGCGGGAGTTTCCGGGGCCAACGTCCTGACTTTC. Its protein is CASSRAGVSGANVLTF.

This clonotype was detected ten times or more. CDR3 bases: TGTGCCATACGAAGGGGAAACGCTGAAGCTTTCTTT. It yields the protein CAIRRGNAEAFF. This sequence joins TRBV10-3 and TRBJ1-1; a possible D gene is TRBD1 (5 bases). With 9 bases removed from V and 6 bases from J, the gap between germline ends came to 14 bases. The CDR3 spans 12 residues. Germline loops: CDR1 ENHRY, CDR2 SYGVKD.

Details on this clonotype: This may stem from a read error, because a much larger clone lies one nucleotide away. The chain employs TRBV15 and TRBJ1-2; D might be TRBD1 (5 bases). The CDR3 sequence is 16 residues long. Germline values: CDR1 LNHNV, CDR2 YYDKDF (reference sequence). CDR3 residues: CATSTLIGAAAYDYTF. CDR3 nucleotides: TGTGCCACCAGCACCCTAATTGGGGCGGCTGCGTATGACTACACCTTC.

V gene TRBV7-3 combines with J gene TRBJ2-6; the D gene is possibly TRBD1 (8 bases). With 5 bases removed from V and 6 bases from J, the gap between germline ends came to 17 bases. This CDR3 region has 16 residues. Germline V gene sequence: CDR1 SGHTA, CDR2 FQGTGA. CDR3 amino acids: CASSEQGGVEANVLTF. The CDR3 bases are TGTGCCAGCAGCGAACAGGGGGGGGTGGAGGCCAACGTCCTGACTTTC.

This clonotype showed up just a few times. The chain is built from TRBV13 and TRBJ2-5, with D possibly TRBD2 on 7 matching bases. V lost 2 bases and J 5 bases, leaving 12 bases between the germline ends. CDR1 and CDR2 (germline): PRHDT, FYEKMQ (reference sequence). This CDR3 has 14 amino acids. DNA of the CDR3: TGTGCCAGCAGCTTATCGGGGGGCTGGGAGACCCAGTACTTC. Its translation is CASSLSGGWETQYF.

The chain carries TRBV7-2 and TRBJ2-7; TRBD2 matches at 7 bases. Germline lookup yields CDR1 SGHTA and CDR2 FQGNSA. J lost 4 bases, V lost 5 bases, and 5 bases had no gene match. The CDR3 is made up of 13 amino acids. For the CDR3, the DNA is TGTGCCAGCAGCCAAAGCGGGACTTACGAGCAGTACTTC. This codes for CASSQSGTYEQYF.

This clonotype was recorded many times. This chain uses TRBV12-3 or TRBV12-4 with TRBJ2-5; D gene uncertain. The V end was cut by 5 bases, the J end by 4 bases, with 11 bases between. The length of the CDR3 is 13 residues. The CDR3 nucleotides are TGTGCCAGCAGTCCTCGATCCGGAGAGACCCAGTACTTC. Amino acids: CASSPRSGETQYF.